This T cell receptor (beta chain) was found in a study of identical twins. Template switching added a universal primer site; cDNA carried unique molecular identifiers. TCRdb re-called the 5' RACE reads through MiXCR, storing one row per CDR3 protein. The data hold around 960,000 distinct CDR3 sequences, with roughly an eighth observed a single time. The germline V gene encodes CDR1 ENHRY and CDR2 SYGVKD. Deletions cut 6 bases from V and 1 base from J, with 9 bases between. CDR3 length equals 13 residues. This clonotype was counted many times. These data also featured in a second study, about yellow fever vaccine responses in identical twins.

This receptor was obtained from a woman between 18 and 29 years old in good health. V usage is TRBV10-3 and J usage is TRBJ1-1; no reliable D call. Sequences were obtained from PBMCs. The CDR3, as DNA: TGTGCCATCAGCCGAAAAGAGAACACTGAAGCTTTCTTT. Its translation is CAISRKENTEAFF.